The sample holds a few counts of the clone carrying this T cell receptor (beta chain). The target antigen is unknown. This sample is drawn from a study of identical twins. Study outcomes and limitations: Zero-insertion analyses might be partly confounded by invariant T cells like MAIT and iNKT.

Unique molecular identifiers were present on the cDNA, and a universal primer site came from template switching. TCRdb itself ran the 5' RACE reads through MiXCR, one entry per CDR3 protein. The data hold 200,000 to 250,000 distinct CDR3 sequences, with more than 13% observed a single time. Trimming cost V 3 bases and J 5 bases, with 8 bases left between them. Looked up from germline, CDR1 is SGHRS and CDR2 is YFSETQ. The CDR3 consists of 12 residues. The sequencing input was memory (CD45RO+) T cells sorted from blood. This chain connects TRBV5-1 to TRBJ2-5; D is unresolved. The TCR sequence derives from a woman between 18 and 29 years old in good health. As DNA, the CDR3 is TGCGCCAGCAGCTCAGAACGGGAGACCCAGTACTTC. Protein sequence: CASSSERETQYF.